This T cell receptor beta chain was recorded in a study of T cell repertoires in cytomegalovirus infection. About the study: Carrying CMV and the relevant HLA type showed in public TCR beta signatures. Findings and limits, study-wide: The study identified carriers of CMV plus the relevant HLA from cumulative public TCR beta family frequency. The ex vivo response was dominated by HLA-C-restricted CMV-specific TCR beta clonotypes.

TCRdb reprocessed the reads with MiXCR, giving one entry per CDR3 protein. This sample carries 300,000 to 400,000 distinct CDR3 sequences, about 27% of them seen once, and the ten largest clones take about 19%. Germline CDR1 reads SGHVS; CDR2 reads FNYEAQ. V was pared by 1 base and J by 2 bases, with 10 bases of the junction left unmatched. This CDR3 has 17 residues. This clonotype was seen a handful of times. Its target is unknown. This receptor was obtained from a human donor in good health (CMV status not recorded). Some clones in this sample may be carry-over from other donors' samples. The J gene is TRBJ2-7, the V gene TRBV7-6; 8 bases match TRBD1. This specimen consisted of cultured PBMCs, obtained from culture after CMV antigen stimulation. CDR3 sequence reads: CASSLESQGALAYEQYF. In nucleotides, the CDR3 is TGTGCCAGCAGCTTAGAGAGTCAGGGGGCATTAGCCTACGAGCAGTACTTC.